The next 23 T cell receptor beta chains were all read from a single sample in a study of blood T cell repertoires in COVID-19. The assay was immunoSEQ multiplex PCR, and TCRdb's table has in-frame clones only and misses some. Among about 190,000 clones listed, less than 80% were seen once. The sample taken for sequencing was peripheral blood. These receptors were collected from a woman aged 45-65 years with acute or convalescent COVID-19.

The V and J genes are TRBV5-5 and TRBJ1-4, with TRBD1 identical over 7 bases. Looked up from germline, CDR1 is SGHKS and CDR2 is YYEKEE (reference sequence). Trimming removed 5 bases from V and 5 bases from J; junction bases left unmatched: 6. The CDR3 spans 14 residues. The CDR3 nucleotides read TGTGCCAGCAGTTCGGCAGGGGGAAATGAAAAACTGTTTTTT. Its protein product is CASSSAGGNEKLFF.

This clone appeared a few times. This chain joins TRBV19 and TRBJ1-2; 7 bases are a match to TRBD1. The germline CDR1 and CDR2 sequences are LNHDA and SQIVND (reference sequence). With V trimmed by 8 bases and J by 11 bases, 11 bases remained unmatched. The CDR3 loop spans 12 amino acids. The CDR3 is CASSPRQGGYTF. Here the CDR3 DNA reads TGTGCCAGTTCACCGAGACAGGGAGGATACACCTTC.

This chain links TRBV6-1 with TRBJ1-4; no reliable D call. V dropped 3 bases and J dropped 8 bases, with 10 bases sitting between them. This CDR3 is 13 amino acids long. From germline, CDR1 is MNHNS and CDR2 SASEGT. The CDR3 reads CASSDRGGEKLFF. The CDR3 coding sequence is TGTGCCAGCAGTGATCGGGGTGGAGAAAAACTGTTTTTT.

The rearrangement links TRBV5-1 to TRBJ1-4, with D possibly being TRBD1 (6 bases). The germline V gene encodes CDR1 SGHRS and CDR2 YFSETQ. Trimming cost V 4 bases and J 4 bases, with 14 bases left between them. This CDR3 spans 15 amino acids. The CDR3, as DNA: TGCGCCAGCAGCCCGCAAAACAGGGTTAATGAAAAACTGTTTTTT. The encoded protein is CASSPQNRVNEKLFF. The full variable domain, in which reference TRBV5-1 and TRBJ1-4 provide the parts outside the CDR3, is KAGVTQTPRYLIKTRGQQVTLSCSPISGHRSVSWYQQTPGQGLQFLFEYFSETQRNKGNFPGRFSGRQFSNSRSEMNVSTLELGDSALYLCASSPQNRVNEKLFFGSGTQLSVL.

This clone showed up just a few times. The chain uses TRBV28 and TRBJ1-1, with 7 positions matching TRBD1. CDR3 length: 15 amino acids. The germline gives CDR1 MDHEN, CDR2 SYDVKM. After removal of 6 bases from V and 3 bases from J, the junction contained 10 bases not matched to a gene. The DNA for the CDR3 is TGTGCCAGCAGCCAACCTAGACAGGGTTACACTGAAGCTTTCTTT. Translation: CASSQPRQGYTEAFF. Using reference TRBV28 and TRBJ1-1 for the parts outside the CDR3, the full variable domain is DVKVTQSSRYLVKRTGEKVFLECVQDMDHENMFWYRQDPGLGLRLIYFSYDVKMKEKGDIPEGYSVSREKKERFSLILESASTNQTSMYLCASSQPRQGYTEAFFGQGTRLTVV.

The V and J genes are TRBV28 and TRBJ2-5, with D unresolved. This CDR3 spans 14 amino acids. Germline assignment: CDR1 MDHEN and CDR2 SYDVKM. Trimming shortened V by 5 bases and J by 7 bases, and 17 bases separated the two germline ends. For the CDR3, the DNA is TGTGCCAGCAGTCCTAAGCAGGTAGTAGGGACCCAGTACTTC. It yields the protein CASSPKQVVGTQYF.

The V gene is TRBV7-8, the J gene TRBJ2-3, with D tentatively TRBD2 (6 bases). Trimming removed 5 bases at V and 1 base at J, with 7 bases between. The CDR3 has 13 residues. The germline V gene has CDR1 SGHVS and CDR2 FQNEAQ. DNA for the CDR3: TGTGCCAGCAGCCGCGGGGGCACAGATACGCAGTATTTT. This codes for CASSRGGTDTQYF. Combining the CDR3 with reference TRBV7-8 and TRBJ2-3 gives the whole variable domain GAGVSQSPRYKVAKRGQDVALRCDPISGHVSLFWYQQALGQGPEFLTYFQNEAQLDKSGLPSDRFFAERPEGSVSTLKIQRTQQEDSAVYLCASSRGGTDTQYFGPGTRLTVL.

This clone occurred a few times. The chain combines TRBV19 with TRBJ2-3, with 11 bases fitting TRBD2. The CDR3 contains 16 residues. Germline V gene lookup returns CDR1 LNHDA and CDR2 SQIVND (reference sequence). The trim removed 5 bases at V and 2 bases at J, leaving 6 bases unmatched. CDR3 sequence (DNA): TGTGCCAGTAGTCCGGGACTAGCGGTTGTCACAGATACGCAGTATTTT. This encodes CASSPGLAVVTDTQYF.

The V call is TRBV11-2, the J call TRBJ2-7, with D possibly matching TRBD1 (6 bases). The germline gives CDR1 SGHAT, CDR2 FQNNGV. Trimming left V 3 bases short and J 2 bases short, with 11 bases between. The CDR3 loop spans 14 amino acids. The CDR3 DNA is TGTGCCAGCAGCTTTGGGGGCCTAACCTACGAGCAGTACTTC. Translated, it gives CASSFGGLTYEQYF.

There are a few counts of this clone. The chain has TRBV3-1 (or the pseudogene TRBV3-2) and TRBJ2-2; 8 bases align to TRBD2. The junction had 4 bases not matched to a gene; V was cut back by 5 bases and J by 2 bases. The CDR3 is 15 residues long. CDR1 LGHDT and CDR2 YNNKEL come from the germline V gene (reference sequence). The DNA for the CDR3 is TGTGCCAGCAGCTACAGCGGGGGAAACACCGGGGAGCTGTTTTTT. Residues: CASSYSGGNTGELFF.

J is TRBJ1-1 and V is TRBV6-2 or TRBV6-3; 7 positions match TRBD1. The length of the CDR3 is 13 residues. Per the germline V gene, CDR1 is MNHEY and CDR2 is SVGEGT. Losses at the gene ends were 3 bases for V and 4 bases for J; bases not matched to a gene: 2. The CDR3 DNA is TGTGCCAGCAGTTATCCAGGGGGCACTGAAGCTTTCTTT. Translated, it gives CASSYPGGTEAFF.

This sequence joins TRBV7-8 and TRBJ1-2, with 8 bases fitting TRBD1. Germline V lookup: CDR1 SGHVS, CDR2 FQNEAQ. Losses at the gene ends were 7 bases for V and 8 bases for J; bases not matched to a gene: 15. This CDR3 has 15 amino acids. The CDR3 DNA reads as TGTGCCAGCACCTCATGGGGGCAGGGGGCTGGGGGCTACACCTTC. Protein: CASTSWGQGAGGYTF.

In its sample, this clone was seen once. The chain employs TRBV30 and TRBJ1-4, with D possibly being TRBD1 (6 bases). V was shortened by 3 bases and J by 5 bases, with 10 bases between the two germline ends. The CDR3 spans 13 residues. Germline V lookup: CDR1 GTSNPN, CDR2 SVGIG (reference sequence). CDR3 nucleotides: TGTGCCTGGAGGTCAGGGGTGAATGAAAAACTGTTTTTT. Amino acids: CAWRSGVNEKLFF.

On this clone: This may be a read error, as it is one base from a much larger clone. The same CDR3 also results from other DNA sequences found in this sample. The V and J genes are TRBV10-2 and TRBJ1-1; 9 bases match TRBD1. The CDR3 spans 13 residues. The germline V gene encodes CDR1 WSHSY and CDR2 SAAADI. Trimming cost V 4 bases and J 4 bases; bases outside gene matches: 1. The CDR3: CASSVTGGTEAFF. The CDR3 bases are TGCGCCAGCAGTGTGACAGGGGGCACTGAAGCTTTCTTT.

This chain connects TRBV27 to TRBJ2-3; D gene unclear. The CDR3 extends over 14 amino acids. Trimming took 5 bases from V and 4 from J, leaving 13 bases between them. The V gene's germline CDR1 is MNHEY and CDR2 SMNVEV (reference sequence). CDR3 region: CASSTSYAADTQYF. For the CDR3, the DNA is TGTGCCAGCAGTACCAGTTACGCCGCAGATACGCAGTATTTT.

The CDR3 region is CASSHPSQGWNEQFF. CDR3 nucleotide sequence: TGCGCCAGCAGCCATCCATCACAGGGGTGGAATGAGCAGTTCTTC. The rearrangement links TRBV4-1 to TRBJ2-1; 7 bases line up with TRBD1. The CDR3 has 15 amino acids. The V gene end was trimmed by 3 bases and the J gene end by 7 bases; junction bases not matched to a gene: 9. Looked up from germline, CDR1 is MGHRA and CDR2 is YSYEKL.

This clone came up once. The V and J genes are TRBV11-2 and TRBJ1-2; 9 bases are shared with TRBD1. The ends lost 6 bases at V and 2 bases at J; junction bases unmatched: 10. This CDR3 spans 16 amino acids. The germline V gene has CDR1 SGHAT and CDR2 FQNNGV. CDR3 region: CASSFLQGAINYGYTF. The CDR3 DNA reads TGTGCCAGCAGTTTTTTACAGGGGGCCATCAACTATGGCTACACCTTC.

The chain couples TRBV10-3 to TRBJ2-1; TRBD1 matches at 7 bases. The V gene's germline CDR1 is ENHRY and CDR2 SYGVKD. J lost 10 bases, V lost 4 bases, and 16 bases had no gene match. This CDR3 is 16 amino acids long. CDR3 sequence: CAISANPTGSLGEQFF. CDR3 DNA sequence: TGTGCCATCAGTGCCAACCCGACAGGGAGTCTCGGGGAGCAGTTCTTC.

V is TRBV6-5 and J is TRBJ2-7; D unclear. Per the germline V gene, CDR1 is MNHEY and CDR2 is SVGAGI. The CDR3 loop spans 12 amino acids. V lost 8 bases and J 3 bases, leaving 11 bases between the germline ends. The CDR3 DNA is TGTGCCAGCTGCTGGCAGAACTACGAGCAGTACTTC. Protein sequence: CASCWQNYEQYF.

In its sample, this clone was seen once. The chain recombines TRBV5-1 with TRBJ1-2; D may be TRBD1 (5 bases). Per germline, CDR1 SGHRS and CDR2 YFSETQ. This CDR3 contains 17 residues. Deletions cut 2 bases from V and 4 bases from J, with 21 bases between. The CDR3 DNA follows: TGCGCCAGCAGCTTTGGGGCAAGTAGAGATGGTCCCTATGGCTACACCTTC. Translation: CASSFGASRDGPYGYTF.

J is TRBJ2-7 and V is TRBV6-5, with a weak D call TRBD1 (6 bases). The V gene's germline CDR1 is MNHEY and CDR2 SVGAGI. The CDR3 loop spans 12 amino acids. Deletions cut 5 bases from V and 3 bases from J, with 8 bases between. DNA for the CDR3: TGTGCCAGCAGTCAACAGGGCTACGAGCAGTACTTC. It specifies CASSQQGYEQYF.

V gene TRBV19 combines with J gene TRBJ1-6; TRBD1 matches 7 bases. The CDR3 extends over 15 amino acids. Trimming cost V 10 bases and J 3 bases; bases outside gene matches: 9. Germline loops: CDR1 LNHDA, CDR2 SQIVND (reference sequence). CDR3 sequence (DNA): TGTGCCATCGGGACAGCGGACCGCTATAATTCACCCCTCCACTTT. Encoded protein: CAIGTADRYNSPLHF.

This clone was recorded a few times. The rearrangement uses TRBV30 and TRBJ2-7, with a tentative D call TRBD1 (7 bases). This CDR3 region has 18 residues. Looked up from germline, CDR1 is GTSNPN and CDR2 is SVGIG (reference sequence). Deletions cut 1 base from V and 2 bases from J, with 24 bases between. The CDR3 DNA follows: TGTGCCTGGAGTGGAGAAAGGGTGGCAGGGGGGAGCACCTACGAGCAGTACTTC. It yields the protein CAWSGERVAGGSTYEQYF.